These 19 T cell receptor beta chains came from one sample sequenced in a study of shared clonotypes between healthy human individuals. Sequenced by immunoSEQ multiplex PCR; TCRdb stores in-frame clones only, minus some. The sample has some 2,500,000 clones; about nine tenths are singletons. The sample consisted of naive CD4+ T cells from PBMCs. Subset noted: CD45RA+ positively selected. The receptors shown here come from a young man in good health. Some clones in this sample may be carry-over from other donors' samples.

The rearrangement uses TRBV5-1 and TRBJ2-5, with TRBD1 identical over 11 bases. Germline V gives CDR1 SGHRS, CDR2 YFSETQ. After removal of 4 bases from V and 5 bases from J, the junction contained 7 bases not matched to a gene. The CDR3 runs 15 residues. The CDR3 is CASSPMDRGLETQYF. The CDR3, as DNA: TGCGCCAGCAGCCCTATGGACAGGGGGCTTGAGACCCAGTACTTC.

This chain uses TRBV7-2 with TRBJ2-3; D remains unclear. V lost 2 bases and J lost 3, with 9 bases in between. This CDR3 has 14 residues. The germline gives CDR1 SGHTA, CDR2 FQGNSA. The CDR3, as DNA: TGTGCCAGCAGCTTAAGTTTTCGGACAGATACGCAGTATTTT. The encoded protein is CASSLSFRTDTQYF.

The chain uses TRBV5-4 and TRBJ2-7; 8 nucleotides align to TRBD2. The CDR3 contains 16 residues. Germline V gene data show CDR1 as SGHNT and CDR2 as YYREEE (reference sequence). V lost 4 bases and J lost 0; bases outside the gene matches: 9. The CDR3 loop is CASSPGGSGSSYEQYF. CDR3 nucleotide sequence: TGTGCCAGCAGCCCGGGAGGGAGCGGGAGCTCCTACGAGCAGTACTTC.

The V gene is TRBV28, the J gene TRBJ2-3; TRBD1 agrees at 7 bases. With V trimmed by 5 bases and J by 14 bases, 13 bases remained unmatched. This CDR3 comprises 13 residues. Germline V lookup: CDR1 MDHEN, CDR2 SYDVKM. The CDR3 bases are TGTGCCAGCAGTAGGGGGCAAGGGGGCAGAGCGTATTTT. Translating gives CASSRGQGGRAYF.

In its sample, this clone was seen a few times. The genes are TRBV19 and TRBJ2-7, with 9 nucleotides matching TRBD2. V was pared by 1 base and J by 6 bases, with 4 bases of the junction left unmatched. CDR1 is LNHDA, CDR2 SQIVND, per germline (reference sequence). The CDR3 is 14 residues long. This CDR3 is CASSIGTSASEQYF. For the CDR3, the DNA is TGTGCCAGTAGTATAGGGACTAGCGCATCCGAGCAGTACTTC.

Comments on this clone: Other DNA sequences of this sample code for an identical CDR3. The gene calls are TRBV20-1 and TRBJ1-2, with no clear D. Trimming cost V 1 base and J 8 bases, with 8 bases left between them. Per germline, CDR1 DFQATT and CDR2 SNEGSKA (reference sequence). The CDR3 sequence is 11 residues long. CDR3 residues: CSARVGYGYTF. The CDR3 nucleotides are TGCAGTGCTAGAGTCGGGTACGGCTACACCTTC.

CDR3 DNA: TGTGCCTGGCAAGTCGCTGGACGGGATGAAAAACTGTTTTTT. Protein product: CAWQVAGRDEKLFF. The chain carries TRBV30 and TRBJ1-4; D uncertain. CDR1 GTSNPN and CDR2 SVGIG come from the germline V gene (reference sequence). V shed 5 bases and J shed 6 bases, with 16 bases lying between them. The CDR3 totals 14 residues.

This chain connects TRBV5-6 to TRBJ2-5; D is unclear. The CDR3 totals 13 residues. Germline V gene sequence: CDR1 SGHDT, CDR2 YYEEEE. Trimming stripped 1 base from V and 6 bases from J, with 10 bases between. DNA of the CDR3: TGTGCCAGCAGCTTGAGACCCAGACAGACCCAGTACTTC. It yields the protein CASSLRPRQTQYF.

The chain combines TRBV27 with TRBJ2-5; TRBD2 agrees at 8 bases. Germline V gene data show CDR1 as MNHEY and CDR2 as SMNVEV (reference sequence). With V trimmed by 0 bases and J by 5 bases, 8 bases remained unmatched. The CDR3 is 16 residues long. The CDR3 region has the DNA TGTGCCAGCAGTTTATCGTATCGGGTAGCGGGGGAGACCCAGTACTTC. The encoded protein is CASSLSYRVAGETQYF.

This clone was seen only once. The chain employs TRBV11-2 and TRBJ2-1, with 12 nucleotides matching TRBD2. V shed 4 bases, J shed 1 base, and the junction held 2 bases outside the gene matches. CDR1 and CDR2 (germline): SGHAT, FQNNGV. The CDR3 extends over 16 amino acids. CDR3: CASSWTSGISYNEQFF. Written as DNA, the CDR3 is TGTGCCAGCAGCTGGACTAGCGGGATTTCCTACAATGAGCAGTTCTTC.

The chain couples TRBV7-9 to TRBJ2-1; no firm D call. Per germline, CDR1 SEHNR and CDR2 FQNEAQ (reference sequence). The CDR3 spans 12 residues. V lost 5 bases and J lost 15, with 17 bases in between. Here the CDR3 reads CASSPPQGILFF. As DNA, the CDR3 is TGTGCCAGCAGCCCCCCCCAAGGGATCCTGTTCTTC.

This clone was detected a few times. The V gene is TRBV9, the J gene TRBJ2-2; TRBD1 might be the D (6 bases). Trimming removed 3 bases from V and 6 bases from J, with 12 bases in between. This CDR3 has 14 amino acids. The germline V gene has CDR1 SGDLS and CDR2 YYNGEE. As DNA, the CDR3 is TGTGCCAGCAGCGCCAGGGGTAATGCCGGGGAGCTGTTTTTT. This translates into CASSARGNAGELFF.

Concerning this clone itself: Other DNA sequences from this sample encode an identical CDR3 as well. CDR3 loop: CASSPGQGAGANVLTF. The DNA for the CDR3 is TGTGCCAGCAGCCCGGGACAGGGGGCCGGGGCCAACGTCCTGACTTTC. The rearrangement joins TRBV11-3 to TRBJ2-6, with 12 bases identical to TRBD1. This CDR3 has 16 residues. J was trimmed by 4 bases and V by 5 bases; bases with no gene match: 3. In germline, CDR1 is SGHNT, CDR2 YENEEA.

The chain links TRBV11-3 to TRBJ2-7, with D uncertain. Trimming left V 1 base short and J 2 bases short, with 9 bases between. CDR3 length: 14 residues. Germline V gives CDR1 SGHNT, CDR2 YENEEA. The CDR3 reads CASSLGGSTYEQYF. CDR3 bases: TGTGCCAGCAGCTTAGGCGGTAGTACCTACGAGCAGTACTTC.

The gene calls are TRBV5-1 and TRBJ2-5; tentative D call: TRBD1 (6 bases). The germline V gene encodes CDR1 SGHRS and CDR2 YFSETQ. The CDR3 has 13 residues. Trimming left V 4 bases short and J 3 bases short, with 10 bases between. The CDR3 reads CASSLYREETQYF. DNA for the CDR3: TGCGCCAGCAGCCTATACAGGGAAGAGACCCAGTACTTC.

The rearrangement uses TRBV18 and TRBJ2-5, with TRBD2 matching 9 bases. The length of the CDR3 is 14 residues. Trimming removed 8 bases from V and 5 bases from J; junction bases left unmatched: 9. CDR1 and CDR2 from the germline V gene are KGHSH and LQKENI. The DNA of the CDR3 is TGTGCCAGCGCCCCAGCGGGAGGACGGGAGACCCAGTACTTC. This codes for CASAPAGGRETQYF.

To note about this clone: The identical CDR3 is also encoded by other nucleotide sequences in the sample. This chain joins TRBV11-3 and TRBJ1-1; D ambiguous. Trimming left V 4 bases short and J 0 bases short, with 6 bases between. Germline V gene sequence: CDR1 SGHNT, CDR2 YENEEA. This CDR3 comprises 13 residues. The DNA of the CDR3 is TGTGCCAGCAGCTGGACGGTGAACACTGAAGCTTTCTTT. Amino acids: CASSWTVNTEAFF.

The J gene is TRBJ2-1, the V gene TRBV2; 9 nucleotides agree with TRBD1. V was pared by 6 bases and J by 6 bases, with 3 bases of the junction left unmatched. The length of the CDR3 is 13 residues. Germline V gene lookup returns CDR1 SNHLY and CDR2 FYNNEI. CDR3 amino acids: CASSPDRGNEQFF. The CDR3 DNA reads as TGTGCCAGCAGCCCGGACAGGGGCAATGAGCAGTTCTTC.

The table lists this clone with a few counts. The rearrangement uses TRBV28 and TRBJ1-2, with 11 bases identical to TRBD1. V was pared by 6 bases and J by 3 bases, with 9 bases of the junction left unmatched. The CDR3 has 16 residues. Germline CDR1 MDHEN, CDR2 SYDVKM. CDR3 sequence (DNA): TGTGCCAGCAGCCGAACCGGGACAGGGGGACACTATGGCTACACCTTC. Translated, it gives CASSRTGTGGHYGYTF.